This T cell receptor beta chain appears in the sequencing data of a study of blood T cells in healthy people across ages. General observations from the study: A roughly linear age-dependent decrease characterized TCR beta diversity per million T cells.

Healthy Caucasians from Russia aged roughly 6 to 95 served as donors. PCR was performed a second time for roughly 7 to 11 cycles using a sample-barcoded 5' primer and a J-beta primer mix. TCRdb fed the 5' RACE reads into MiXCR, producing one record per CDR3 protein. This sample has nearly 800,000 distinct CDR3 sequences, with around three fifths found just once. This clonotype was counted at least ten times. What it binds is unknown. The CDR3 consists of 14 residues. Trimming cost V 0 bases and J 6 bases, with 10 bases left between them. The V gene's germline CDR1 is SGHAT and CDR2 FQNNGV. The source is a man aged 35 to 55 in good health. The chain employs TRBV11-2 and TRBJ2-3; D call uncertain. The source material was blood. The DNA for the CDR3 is TGTGCCAGCAGCTTAGATCGTTTGGGGGATACGCAGTATTTT. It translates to CASSLDRLGDTQYF.